The 28 T cell receptor beta chains below come from one sample, sequenced in a study of radiotherapy plus CTLA-4 blockade in lung cancer. Assay: immunoSEQ multiplex PCR; the TCRdb copy retains only in-frame clones and omits some. The repertoire consists of fewer than 85,000 clones, with around 87% occurring once and the leading ten covering over 0.85%. Sequencing used peripheral blood, obtained from a patient treated with radiotherapy plus ipilimumab. The receptors were gathered from a human donor with non-small cell lung cancer who had stable disease on radiotherapy plus ipilimumab.

This sequence joins TRBV5-1 and TRBJ2-2; TRBD2 matches 7 bases. CDR1 is SGHRS and CDR2 is YFSETQ in the germline V gene. The CDR3 loop spans 18 amino acids. V dropped 0 bases and J dropped 1; count of bases not matched to a gene: 9. The CDR3 is CASSLGGSQGRNTGELFF. The CDR3 DNA reads as TGCGCCAGCAGCTTGGGCGGGAGCCAGGGTAGGAACACCGGGGAGCTGTTTTTT.

This clone was detected once. V usage is TRBV18 and J usage is TRBJ2-3; 8 nucleotides line up with TRBD1. The CDR3 is made up of 13 amino acids. Trimming cost V 7 bases and J 4 bases; bases outside gene matches: 4. CDR1 KGHSH and CDR2 LQKENI come from the germline V gene. The CDR3, as DNA: TGTGCCAGCTTCCAGGGGGCGGCAGATACGCAGTATTTT. This gives the protein CASFQGAADTQYF.

This rearrangement joins TRBV7-6 to TRBJ1-4; 10 bases are a match to TRBD1. The ends lost 1 base at V and 8 bases at J; junction bases unmatched: 7. This CDR3 comprises 16 residues. Looked up from germline, CDR1 is SGHVS and CDR2 is FNYEAQ. The CDR3 loop reads CASSLGATGGSEKLFF. The CDR3 DNA reads as TGTGCCAGCAGCTTAGGTGCGACAGGGGGCTCGGAAAAACTGTTTTTT. Full variable domain (remainder filled in from reference TRBV7-6 and TRBJ1-4): GAGVSQSPRYKVTKRGQDVALRCDPISGHVSLYWYRQALGQGPEFLTYFNYEAQQDKSGLPNDRFSAERPEGSISTLTIQRTEQRDSAMYRCASSLGATGGSEKLFFGSGTQLSVL.

Of note for this clone: One end of the junction varies from germline; a read error may be responsible. This sequence joins TRBV6-5 and TRBJ1-4, with 9 bases that match TRBD1. This CDR3 is built from 14 residues. Per germline, CDR1 MNHEY and CDR2 SVGAGI. CDR3 sequence reads: CASSYGTGSTVPIF. Here the CDR3 DNA reads TGTGCCAGCAGTTACGGGACAGGGTCGACGGTGCCGATTTTT.

CDR3 nucleotide sequence: TGTGCCAGCAGCTTTACGGGGCCGGTCTTCTTT. Protein: CASSFTGPVFF. This chain uses TRBV9 with TRBJ1-1; tentatively, D is TRBD1 (5 bases). The CDR3 consists of 11 residues. CDR1 and CDR2 from the germline V gene are SGDLS and YYNGEE. Trimming removed 4 bases at V and 14 bases at J, with 15 bases between.

The chain combines TRBV2 with TRBJ1-5; a possible D gene is TRBD1 (5 bases). The ends were cut back, 6 bases at V and 3 bases at J, with 15 bases in the middle. Germline CDR1 SNHLY, CDR2 FYNNEI. This CDR3 has 15 amino acids. The DNA for the CDR3 is TGTGCCAGCAGAGACCAAAGACAGCTCAATCAGCCCCAGCATTTT. Translating gives CASRDQRQLNQPQHF.

CDR3 protein: CASSVDSLSYEQYF. The CDR3 DNA sequence: TGTGCCAGCAGCGTAGACAGCCTCTCCTACGAGCAGTACTTC. V and J are TRBV9 and TRBJ2-7; D is uncertain. Germline V gene data show CDR1 as SGDLS and CDR2 as YYNGEE. With 0 bases removed from V and 0 bases from J, the gap between germline ends came to 7 bases. The CDR3 covers 14 residues. The whole variable domain, filled in from reference TRBV9 and TRBJ2-7, reads DSGVTQTPKHLITATGQRVTLRCSPRSGDLSVYWYQQSLDQGLQFLIQYYNGEERAKGNILERFSAQQFPDLHSELNLSSLELGDSALYFCASSVDSLSYEQYFGPGTRLTVT.

This clone has only a few counts. The rearrangement joins TRBV6-6 to TRBJ1-2, with unresolved D. The CDR3 totals 13 residues. Deletions cut 8 bases from V and 4 bases from J, with 14 bases between. Germline lookup yields CDR1 MNHNY and CDR2 SVGAGI (reference sequence). DNA for the CDR3: TGTGCCAGCCGGGAAACAGCGGGCTATGGCTACACCTTC. This sequence encodes CASRETAGYGYTF.

The genes are TRBV5-6 and TRBJ2-5; 7 nucleotides match TRBD2. This CDR3 contains 16 residues. Germline-derived CDR1 and CDR2 are SGHDT and YYEEEE. Trimming at V came to 2 bases and at J to 11 bases, leaving 18 bases not matched to a gene. Written as DNA, the CDR3 is TGTGCCAGCAGCTTTGTTTCTGGGAGGGCCTGGGAGGAGCAGTACTTC. It specifies CASSFVSGRAWEEQYF.

This clone appeared a single time. The chain uses TRBV7-9 and TRBJ1-2; unclear D gene. Trimming took 5 bases from V and 8 from J, leaving 12 bases between them. This CDR3 has 12 residues. Germline V CDR1 and CDR2: SEHNR, FQNEAQ (reference sequence). The CDR3 sequence: CASSPMSGGYTF. For the CDR3, the DNA is TGTGCCAGCAGCCCCATGTCTGGGGGCTACACCTTC.

This clone was observed a few times. The V call is TRBV5-6, the J call TRBJ2-4, with a weak D call TRBD1 (5 bases). The V end was cut by 0 bases, the J end by 3 bases, with 10 bases between. Per the germline V gene, CDR1 is SGHDT and CDR2 is YYEEEE. CDR3 length: 15 amino acids. CDR3 nucleotides: TGTGCCAGCAGCTTGGGGCAGGGAAGCAAAAACATTCAGTACTTC. Translating it yields CASSLGQGSKNIQYF.

This chain connects TRBV11-1 to TRBJ2-5, with TRBD2 as a possible D gene (5 bases). V was trimmed by 5 bases and J by 2 bases, leaving 12 bases between them. The CDR3 runs 14 residues. Per germline, CDR1 SGHAT and CDR2 FQDESV (reference sequence). CDR3 region: CASSRRLQQETQYF. CDR3 nucleotides: TGTGCCAGCAGCCGTAGACTACAGCAAGAGACCCAGTACTTC.

CDR3 loop: CASSFEMNNEQFF. In nucleotides, the CDR3 is TGTGCCAGCAGCTTTGAGATGAACAATGAGCAGTTCTTC. The genes are TRBV7-2 and TRBJ2-1; D ambiguous. The V gene lost 3 bases and the J gene lost 5 bases, with 8 bases spanning the gap. This CDR3 is 13 amino acids long. Germline V lookup: CDR1 SGHTA, CDR2 FQGNSA.

The V gene is TRBV30, the J gene TRBJ2-7; D remains unclear. The CDR3 spans 13 residues. The V end was cut by 0 bases, the J end by 0 bases, with 6 bases between. CDR1 is GTSNPN and CDR2 is SVGIG in the germline V gene (reference sequence). CDR3 nucleotides: TGTGCCTGGAGTGTAGTCAGCTCCTACGAGCAGTACTTC. Encoded protein: CAWSVVSSYEQYF.

The chain combines TRBV27 with TRBJ1-4, with 7 nucleotides matching TRBD1. Germline V gene data show CDR1 as MNHEY and CDR2 as SMNVEV (reference sequence). V was clipped by 6 bases and J by 10 bases; unmatched bases: 17. The CDR3 is 16 residues long. The DNA of the CDR3 is TGTGCCAGCAGCCCCCGCGCAGGGGGGCAGCGTGGAAAACTGTTTTTT. As protein: CASSPRAGGQRGKLFF. The complete variable domain, with remaining parts taken from reference TRBV27 and TRBJ1-4, reads EAQVTQNPRYLITVTGKKLTVTCSQNMNHEYMSWYRQDPGLGLRQIYYSMNVEVTDKGDVPEGYKVSRKEKRNFPLILESPSPNQTSLYFCASSPRAGGQRGKLFFGSGTQLSVL.

The chain links TRBV9 to TRBJ2-7; 10 nucleotides match TRBD2. The CDR3 is 18 residues long. CDR1 and CDR2 from the germline V gene are SGDLS and YYNGEE. V lost 3 bases and J lost 6; bases outside the gene matches: 18. In DNA, the CDR3 is TGTGCCAGCAGCGGATCACCAGGGAGTTTACTAGCGGGAAGCGAGCAGTACTTC. Its protein is CASSGSPGSLLAGSEQYF.

The rearrangement links TRBV6-6 to TRBJ1-2; D is ambiguous. Germline-derived CDR1 and CDR2 are MNHNY and SVGAGI (reference sequence). V dropped 5 bases and J dropped 4 bases, with 11 bases sitting between them. The CDR3 is 13 residues long. The CDR3 sequence: CASSLPESYGYTF. CDR3 sequence (DNA): TGTGCCAGCAGTCTTCCAGAGAGCTATGGCTACACCTTC.

This sequence joins TRBV6-6 and TRBJ1-2; 7 nucleotides align to TRBD1. The germline CDR1 and CDR2 sequences are MNHNY and SVGAGI (reference sequence). V shed 5 bases and J 1 base; nucleotides not matched to a gene: 7. This CDR3 is 15 amino acids long. CDR3 protein: CASSTRTGVNYGYTF. The CDR3 DNA sequence: TGTGCCAGCAGTACACGAACAGGGGTTAACTATGGCTACACCTTC.

The DNA for the CDR3 is TGTGCCAGCAGCTTAGTGTCGGGACAGGGGCAAAACATTCAGTACTTC. Translating it yields CASSLVSGQGQNIQYF. V usage is TRBV7-9 and J usage is TRBJ2-4, with 10 bases fitting TRBD1. V was clipped by 1 base and J by 5 bases; unmatched bases: 5. CDR1 is SEHNR and CDR2 is FQNEAQ in the germline V gene (reference sequence). The CDR3 has 16 amino acids.

The chain recombines TRBV5-5 with TRBJ2-7; D may be TRBD2 (6 bases). Germline V lookup: CDR1 SGHKS, CDR2 YYEKEE (reference sequence). CDR3 length equals 16 residues. Trimming left V 3 bases short and J 0 bases short, with 16 bases between. The CDR3 sequence: CASSSVGGFGSYEQYF. The DNA of the CDR3 is TGTGCCAGCAGCTCGGTCGGGGGTTTCGGCTCCTACGAGCAGTACTTC.

The V gene is TRBV7-7, the J gene TRBJ1-4; D possibly corresponds to TRBD1 (5 bases). Germline V CDR1 and CDR2: SSHAT, FNYEAQ (reference sequence). V was shortened by 8 bases and J by 5 bases, with 15 bases between the two germline ends. The CDR3 runs to 14 residues. This CDR3 reads CASRGTGPNEKLFF. Here the CDR3 DNA reads TGTGCCAGCCGAGGAACAGGTCCAAATGAAAAACTGTTTTTT.

To note about this clone: The germline gene is not matched at one end of the junction; a read error may be the cause. The gene calls are TRBV28 and TRBJ2-5, with a weak D call TRBD2 (6 bases). This CDR3 comprises 14 residues. The V gene's germline CDR1 is MDHEN and CDR2 SYDVKM. The chain's CDR3 is CASSLGGGKETQHF. The CDR3 DNA reads TGTGCCAGCAGTTTGGGGGGTGGGAAAGAGACCCAGCACTTC.

The chain joins TRBV6-1 to TRBJ2-5, with D perhaps matching TRBD1 (6 bases). From germline, CDR1 is MNHNS and CDR2 SASEGT. V was cut by 4 bases and J by 0 bases, with 9 bases left in between. The CDR3 extends over 14 amino acids. The CDR3 sequence: CASSGTDYQETQYF. In DNA form, the CDR3 reads TGTGCCAGCAGTGGGACAGACTACCAAGAGACCCAGTACTTC.

The chain couples TRBV2 to TRBJ1-5; a possible D gene is TRBD1 (5 bases). Germline CDR1 reads SNHLY; CDR2 reads FYNNEI. Trimming cost V 3 bases and J 0 bases, with 12 bases left between them. The CDR3 runs to 16 residues. In nucleotides, the CDR3 is TGTGCCAGCAGTGAGCTAGGGGTTGGTAGCAATCAGCCCCAGCATTTT. Amino acid sequence: CASSELGVGSNQPQHF. Complete variable domain (other parts from reference TRBV2 and TRBJ1-5): EPEVTQTPSHQVTQMGQEVILRCVPISNHLYFYWYRQILGQKVEFLVSFYNNEISEKSEIFDDQFSVERPDGSNFTLKIRSTKLEDSAMYFCASSELGVGSNQPQHFGDGTRLSIL.

This rearrangement joins TRBV4-2 to TRBJ2-7; D is tentatively TRBD1 or TRBD2 (5 bases each). The CDR3 is made up of 16 amino acids. V lost 1 base to trimming and J lost 2 bases, with 15 bases between them. Germline CDR1 is LGHNA and CDR2 is YNFKEQ. The CDR3 DNA sequence: TGTGCCAGCAGCCAAGCGGGGCGAGCGGTGGCCTACGAGCAGTACTTC. Its translation: CASSQAGRAVAYEQYF.

The chain has TRBV7-8 and TRBJ1-2; no clear D gene. The CDR3 consists of 14 residues. The germline V gene encodes CDR1 SGHVS and CDR2 FQNEAQ. Trimming cost V 1 base and J 3 bases, with 9 bases left between them. In nucleotides, the CDR3 is TGTGCCAGCAGCTTAGGGCGGCAGGACTATGGCTACACCTTC. It codes for CASSLGRQDYGYTF.

The chain joins TRBV11-1 to TRBJ1-1, with D unclear. CDR1 SGHAT and CDR2 FQDESV come from the germline V gene (reference sequence). The V end lost 5 bases, the J end lost 1 base, and 14 bases lay between the germline ends. The CDR3 sequence is 15 residues long. The CDR3 DNA sequence: TGTGCCAGCAGCGCTGGACGAACGACGAACACTGAAGCTTTCTTT. Its protein product is CASSAGRTTNTEAFF.

This clone has more than one count but fewer than ten. The V and J genes are TRBV14 and TRBJ1-2; tentatively, D is TRBD1 (5 bases). The ends were cut back, 1 base at V and 2 bases at J, with 8 bases in the middle. Germline CDR1 reads SGHDN; CDR2 reads FVKESK. The CDR3 runs 14 residues. CDR3 amino acids: CASSQGAGNYGYTF. As DNA, the CDR3 is TGTGCCAGCAGCCAAGGGGCAGGGAACTATGGCTACACCTTC.